This TCR beta chain was retrieved from a study of cytomegalovirus exposure and HLA in healthy donors. A multiplex PCR was run with 60 Vbeta primers and 13 Jbeta primers. The method was immunoSEQ multiplex PCR; TCRdb's version includes in-frame clones alone and lacks a portion of them. The profile covers more than 150,000 clones, with more than 75% appearing a single time and more than 1.3% taken by the ten largest. Concerning this clone: Its antigen is still unknown.

Study-wide results and caveats: Some TCR beta chains (around 180 of them) were listed as cytomegalovirus-associated. In a later analysis, TCR beta V- and J-gene trimming was associated with a missense DCLRE1C variant.

The sequencing input was PBMCs. This clonotype was obtained from a male donor in good health and CMV-seronegative.

CDR3 amino acids: CASSAASSGANVLTF. Here the CDR3 DNA reads TGTGCCAGCAGCGCAGCTAGCTCTGGGGCCAACGTCCTGACTTTC. The chain uses TRBV7-9 and TRBJ2-6; no clear D. The CDR3 is 15 residues long. V was clipped by 5 bases and J by 0 bases, with 8 bases between them. Germline V lookup: CDR1 SEHNR, CDR2 FQNEAQ (reference sequence).